This is a list of T cell receptor beta chains from one sample in a study of human CD8 memory T cell subsets. Following a re-call of the 5' RACE reads, TCRdb has one entry per CDR3 protein and lacks DNA. The listing records approximately 11,000 distinct CDR3 sequences. Sequencing was performed on CD8+ stem-like memory T cells (TSCM and TCM) sorted from PBMCs. These TCRs come from a human donor in good health. CDR3s include the opening cysteine and the closing phenylalanine or tryptophan. The size field is filled for only some rows; it gives once, few, many or a size class.

TRBV5-5	TRBJ2-7	NA	CASSTGGAYEQYF
TRBV2	TRBJ1-6	NA	CASSSDTLYNSPLHF
TRBV6-2/TRBV6-3	TRBJ2-4	NA	CASSYVGRKNIQYF
TRBV29-1	TRBJ2-1	NA	CSVYTPGGNEQFF
TRBV7-6	TRBJ2-7	NA	CASSLVPGSWEQYF
TRBV28	TRBJ2-3	NA	CASSPILAGGPTDTQYF
TRBV11-1	TRBJ1-3	NA	CASSQNSGIGNTIYF
TRBV6-1	TRBJ1-1	NA	CASSEGWDYTEAFF
TRBV20-1	TRBJ2-2	NA	CSARDLSSGLAGELFF
TRBV3-1	TRBJ2-7	NA	CASSHALMAGGSYEQYF
TRBV9	TRBJ2-2	NA	CASSVGLGPLAGELFF
TRBV23-1	TRBJ2-2	medium-sized	CASSPAGIAGTFGELFF
TRBV29-1	TRBJ1-1	NA	CSVQDGKNTEAFF
TRBV10-3	TRBJ2-7	NA	CAISEGRDGYEQYF
TRBV29-1	TRBJ2-1	medium-sized	CSVELASGANNEQFF
TRBV9	TRBJ2-7	NA	CASSVWGFGEQYF
TRBV6-5	TRBJ1-2	NA	CASSYGEANGYTF
TRBV20-1	TRBJ2-7	NA	CSATGQDSYEQYF
TRBV6-1	TRBJ1-5	NA	CASSGGTYQPQHF
TRBV5-8	TRBJ1-5	NA	CASSFIGGGQPQHF
TRBV5-1	TRBJ2-1	NA	CASSWEGQTSGRAGEQFF
TRBV6-2/TRBV6-3	TRBJ2-1	NA	CASSYSGSIGEQFF
TRBV15	TRBJ1-5	medium-sized	CATGTGGTYSNQPQHF
TRBV21-1	TRBJ2-3	NA	CASSKRGHKLVQSTDTQYF
TRBV29-1	TRBJ2-7	NA	CSVEEDTGTPQHEQYF
TRBV28	TRBJ2-1	NA	CATLAGGMFDEQFF
TRBV28	TRBJ1-6	NA	CASSLSSTLHF
TRBV10-2	TRBJ2-7	NA	CASTLGQGEQYF
TRBV3-1	TRBJ2-3	NA	CASSLTDTQYF
TRBV6-2/TRBV6-3	TRBJ2-3	NA	CASSYEEVTDTQYF
TRBV5-1	TRBJ2-3	NA	CASMLGRLGGTDTQYF
TRBV9	TRBJ2-2	NA	CASSGTFRELFF
TRBV9	TRBJ2-7	NA	CASSPGTSGPYEQYF
TRBV6-1	TRBJ2-1	medium-sized	CASGQGAYEQFF
TRBV27	TRBJ2-7	NA	CASSLRTPRGNYEQYF
TRBV20-1	TRBJ1-1	medium-sized	CSARDHRDSLASEAFF
TRBV9	TRBJ1-1	medium-sized	CASSVGGGTVEAFF
TRBV5-1	TRBJ1-4	NA	CASSFLGQAGNEKLFF
TRBV24-1	TRBJ2-3	NA	CATSDSTGGGTDTQYF
TRBV11-2	TRBJ2-1	NA	CASSFFTANEQFF
TRBV28	TRBJ2-1	hyperexpanded	CASSASGTYNEQFF
TRBV27	TRBJ1-5	NA	CASSLVGSNQPQHF
TRBV11-2	TRBJ2-3	NA	CASSLEGYTDTQYF
TRBV24-1	TRBJ2-1	NA	CATGPGPRIDEQFF